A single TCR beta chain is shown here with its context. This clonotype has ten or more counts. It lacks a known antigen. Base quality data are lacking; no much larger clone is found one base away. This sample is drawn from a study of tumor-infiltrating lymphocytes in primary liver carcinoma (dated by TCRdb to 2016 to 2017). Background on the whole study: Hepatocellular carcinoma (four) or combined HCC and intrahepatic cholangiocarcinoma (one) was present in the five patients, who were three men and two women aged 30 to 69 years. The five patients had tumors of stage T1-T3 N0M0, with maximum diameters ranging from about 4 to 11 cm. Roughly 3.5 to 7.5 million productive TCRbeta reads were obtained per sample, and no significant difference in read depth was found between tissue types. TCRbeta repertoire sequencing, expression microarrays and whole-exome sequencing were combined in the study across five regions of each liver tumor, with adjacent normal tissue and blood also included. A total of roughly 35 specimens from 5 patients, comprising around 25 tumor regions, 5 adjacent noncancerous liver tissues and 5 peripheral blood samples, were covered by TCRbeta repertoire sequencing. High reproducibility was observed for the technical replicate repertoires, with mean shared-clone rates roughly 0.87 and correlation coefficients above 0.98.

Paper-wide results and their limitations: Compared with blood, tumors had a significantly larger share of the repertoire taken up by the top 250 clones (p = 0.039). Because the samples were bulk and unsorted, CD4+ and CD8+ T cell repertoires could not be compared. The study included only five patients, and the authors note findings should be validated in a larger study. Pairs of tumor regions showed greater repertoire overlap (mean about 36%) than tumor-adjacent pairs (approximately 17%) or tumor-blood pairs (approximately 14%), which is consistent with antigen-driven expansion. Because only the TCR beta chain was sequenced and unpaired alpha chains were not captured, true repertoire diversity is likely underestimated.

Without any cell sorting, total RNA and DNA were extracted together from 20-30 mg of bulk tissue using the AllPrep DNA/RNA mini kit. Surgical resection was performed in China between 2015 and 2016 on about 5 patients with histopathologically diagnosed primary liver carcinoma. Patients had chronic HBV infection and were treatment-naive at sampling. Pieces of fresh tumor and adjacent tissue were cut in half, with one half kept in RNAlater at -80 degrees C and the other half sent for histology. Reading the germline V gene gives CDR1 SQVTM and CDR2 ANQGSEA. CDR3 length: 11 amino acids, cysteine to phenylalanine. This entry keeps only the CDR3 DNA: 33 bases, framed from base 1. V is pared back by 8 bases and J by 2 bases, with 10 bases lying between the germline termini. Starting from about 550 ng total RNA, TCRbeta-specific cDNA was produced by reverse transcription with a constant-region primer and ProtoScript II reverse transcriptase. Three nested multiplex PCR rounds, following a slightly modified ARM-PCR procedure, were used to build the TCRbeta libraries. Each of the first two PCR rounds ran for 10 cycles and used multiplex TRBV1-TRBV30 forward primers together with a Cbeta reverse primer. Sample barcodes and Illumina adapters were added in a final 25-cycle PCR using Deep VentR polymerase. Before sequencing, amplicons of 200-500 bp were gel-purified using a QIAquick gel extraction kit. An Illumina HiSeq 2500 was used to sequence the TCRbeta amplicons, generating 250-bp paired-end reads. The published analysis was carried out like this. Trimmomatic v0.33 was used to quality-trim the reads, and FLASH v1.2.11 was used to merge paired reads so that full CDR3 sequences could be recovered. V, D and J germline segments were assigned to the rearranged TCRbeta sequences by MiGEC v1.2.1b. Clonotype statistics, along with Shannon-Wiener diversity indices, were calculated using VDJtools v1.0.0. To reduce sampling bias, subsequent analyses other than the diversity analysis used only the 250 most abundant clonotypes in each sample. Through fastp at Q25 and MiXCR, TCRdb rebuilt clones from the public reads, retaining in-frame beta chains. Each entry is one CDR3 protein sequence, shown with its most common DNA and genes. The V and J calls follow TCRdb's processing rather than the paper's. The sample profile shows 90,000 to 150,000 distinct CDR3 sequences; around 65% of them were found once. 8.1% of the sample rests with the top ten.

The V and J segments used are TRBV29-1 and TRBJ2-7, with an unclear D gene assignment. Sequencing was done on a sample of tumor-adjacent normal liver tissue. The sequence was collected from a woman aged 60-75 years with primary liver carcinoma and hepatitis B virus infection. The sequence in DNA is TGCAGCTGCTCGAACGCCTACGAGCAGTACTTC. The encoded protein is CSCSNAYEQYF.